The 29 T cell receptor beta chains below come from one sample, sequenced in a study of cytomegalovirus exposure and HLA in healthy donors. PCR employed 60 Vbeta and 13 Jbeta primers. TCRdb keeps only in-frame clones here, not all; method: immunoSEQ multiplex PCR. Among 250,000 to 350,000 clones listed, 70% to 90% were seen once. The specimen sequenced was PBMCs. These receptors were collected from a man between 35 and 55 years old in good health and CMV-seropositive.

The genes are TRBV6-1 and TRBJ1-1; no firm D call. The CDR3 consists of 14 residues. V was pared by 2 bases and J by 5 bases, with 12 bases between. Germline V gene sequence: CDR1 MNHNS, CDR2 SASEGT. The DNA of the CDR3 is TGTGCCAGCAGTGAAAACTATCGGGAAACTGAAGCTTTCTTT. The encoded protein is CASSENYRETEAFF.

V gene TRBV7-9 combines with J gene TRBJ1-1; possibly TRBD1 for D (6 bases). Trimming pared 8 bases from V and 0 bases from J, leaving 19 bases between. This CDR3 is built from 16 residues. Germline V gene data show CDR1 as SEHNR and CDR2 as FQNEAQ (reference sequence). The CDR3 DNA reads as TGTGCCAGCGTGCCGGGACAAGGCTTCATGAACACTGAAGCTTTCTTT. It yields the protein CASVPGQGFMNTEAFF.

CDR3 residues: CASNPADSSYEQYF. CDR3 coding DNA: TGTGCCAGCAATCCTGCTGACTCCTCCTACGAGCAGTACTTC. This chain joins TRBV28 and TRBJ2-7; no firm D call. The CDR3 extends over 14 amino acids. In germline, CDR1 is MDHEN, CDR2 SYDVKM. Between the trimmed V and J ends, which lost 7 bases and 0 bases, there was a span of 13 bases.

The chain joins TRBV29-1 to TRBJ2-5; 8 bases agree with TRBD2. In germline, CDR1 is SQVTM, CDR2 ANQGSEA. J was trimmed by 0 bases and V by 0 bases; bases with no gene match: 9. CDR3 length: 17 amino acids. CDR3 nucleotide sequence: TGCAGCGTTGAAGAGGTAGCGGGATATAGGTACCAAGAGACCCAGTACTTC. Its translation: CSVEEVAGYRYQETQYF.

In nucleotides, the CDR3 is TGCAGCGTCCACTTTGATAGAGACTATAGCAATCAGCCCCAGCATTTT. Its protein is CSVHFDRDYSNQPQHF. The rearrangement links TRBV29-1 to TRBJ1-5, with no clear D. Germline lookup yields CDR1 SQVTM and CDR2 ANQGSEA. CDR3 size: 16 residues. The V end lost 6 bases, the J end lost 0 bases, and 18 bases lay between the germline ends.

The V gene is TRBV18, the J gene TRBJ2-7; TRBD1 aligns across 8 bases. CDR3 length: 16 amino acids. V was pared by 1 base and J by 5 bases, with 10 bases of the junction left unmatched. CDR1 and CDR2 (germline): KGHSH, LQKENI. The CDR3 protein is CASSPLTGGLLHEQYF. CDR3 bases: TGTGCCAGCTCACCACTTACAGGGGGACTCCTTCACGAGCAGTACTTC.

The V and J genes are TRBV2 and TRBJ2-3, with D possibly being TRBD2 (6 bases). Germline-derived CDR1 and CDR2 are SNHLY and FYNNEI. Trimming stripped 7 bases from V and 2 bases from J, with 19 bases between. The CDR3 totals 16 residues. The CDR3 is CASKRAGSGATDTQYF. CDR3 DNA sequence: TGTGCCAGCAAGCGCGCCGGGAGCGGCGCCACAGATACGCAGTATTTT.

V gene TRBV5-1 combines with J gene TRBJ1-2; no reliable D call. Germline CDR1 and CDR2: SGHRS and YFSETQ. The CDR3 totals 17 residues. The V gene lost 2 bases and the J gene lost 4 bases, with 21 bases spanning the gap. The CDR3 DNA reads as TGCGCCAGCAGCTTTCTTGGAGGCGACGGTTGGCCCTATGGCTACACCTTC. This sequence encodes CASSFLGGDGWPYGYTF.

This rearrangement joins TRBV9 to TRBJ2-3, with a possible D match to TRBD1 (5 bases). The germline CDR1 and CDR2 sequences are SGDLS and YYNGEE. The CDR3 is made up of 18 amino acids. V was trimmed by 4 bases and J by 2 bases, leaving 23 bases between them. The CDR3, as DNA: TGTGCCAGCAGCCCCGGTAGGGGTGGACGGTCAATCACAGATACGCAGTATTTT. It specifies CASSPGRGGRSITDTQYF.

This chain joins TRBV29-1 and TRBJ2-7; D is uncertain. The V and J ends lost 4 bases and 0 bases respectively, with 7 bases between them. Germline V lookup: CDR1 SQVTM, CDR2 ANQGSEA. CDR3 length: 12 residues. The CDR3 DNA is TGCAGCGTTGTGAAGCACTCCTACGAGCAGTACTTC. This encodes CSVVKHSYEQYF.

This rearrangement joins TRBV11-2 to TRBJ2-1; 12 nucleotides line up with TRBD2. The trim removed 4 bases at V and 9 bases at J, leaving 10 bases unmatched. The CDR3 covers 16 residues. CDR1 is SGHAT, CDR2 FQNNGV, per germline. The CDR3: CASSSWTSGTGREQFF. The CDR3 coding sequence is TGTGCCAGCAGCTCATGGACTAGCGGGACGGGGCGTGAGCAGTTCTTC.

The CDR3 DNA reads as TGTGCCAGCAGCTCCCAGGGCTACGAGCAGTACTTC. It yields the protein CASSSQGYEQYF. This chain links TRBV11-2 with TRBJ2-7; a possible D gene is TRBD1 (5 bases). The germline gives CDR1 SGHAT, CDR2 FQNNGV. This CDR3 region has 12 residues. V lost 4 bases, J lost 3 bases, and 7 bases lay in between.

V and J are TRBV5-4 and TRBJ2-7; 12 bases map to TRBD2. The CDR3 runs 17 residues. With 4 bases clipped from V and 2 bases from J, the junction kept 10 bases outside the gene matches. The germline V gene encodes CDR1 SGHNT and CDR2 YYREEE (reference sequence). CDR3 sequence reads: CASSPTPTSGRAYEQYF. For the CDR3, the DNA is TGTGCCAGCAGCCCCACCCCGACTAGCGGGAGAGCCTACGAGCAGTACTTC.

The chain couples TRBV20-1 to TRBJ2-3; D remains ambiguous. The CDR3 is made up of 11 amino acids. Deletions cut 5 bases from V and 0 bases from J, with 3 bases between. Germline CDR1 DFQATT, CDR2 SNEGSKA (reference sequence). The CDR3 DNA reads as TGCAGTGCTCATAGCACAGATACGCAGTATTTT. It codes for CSAHSTDTQYF.

The gene calls are TRBV9 and TRBJ2-5; no reliable D call. Trimming stripped 0 bases from V and 2 bases from J, with 11 bases between. Germline V CDR1 and CDR2: SGDLS, YYNGEE. The CDR3 extends over 15 amino acids. The CDR3 DNA follows: TGTGCCAGCAGCGTAGAGGCAGGAACACAAGAGACCCAGTACTTC. It codes for CASSVEAGTQETQYF.

J is TRBJ1-1 and V is TRBV29-1; TRBD1 might be the D (5 bases). V shed 2 bases and J shed 0 bases, with 13 bases lying between them. Germline CDR1 and CDR2: SQVTM and ANQGSEA. The CDR3 spans 15 residues. CDR3 nucleotide sequence: TGCAGCGTTGAAACGGCCGCAGGGCTGAACACTGAAGCTTTCTTT. It encodes CSVETAAGLNTEAFF.

The gene calls are TRBV11-2 and TRBJ2-3; D is undetermined. CDR1 is SGHAT and CDR2 is FQNNGV in the germline V gene. The CDR3 has 14 residues. V lost 3 bases and J 1 base, leaving 8 bases between the germline ends. For the CDR3, the DNA is TGTGCCAGCAGCTTCGGAGAGGGCACAGATACGCAGTATTTT. Its protein is CASSFGEGTDTQYF.

The chain has TRBV9 and TRBJ1-1, with TRBD1 matching 7 bases. V trimming: 3 bases; J trimming: 3 bases; junction bases outside the gene matches: 14. Germline V CDR1 and CDR2: SGDLS, YYNGEE. CDR3 length equals 17 residues. CDR3 coding DNA: TGTGCCAGCAGCGAGACAGGGAGAAAGGTCCGGGACACTGAAGCTTTCTTT. It translates to CASSETGRKVRDTEAFF.

The chain employs TRBV5-1 and TRBJ2-3; 14 nucleotides align to TRBD2. Per germline, CDR1 SGHRS and CDR2 YFSETQ. V shed 7 bases, J shed 6 bases, and the junction held 7 bases outside the gene matches. There are 15 residues in the CDR3. The CDR3 DNA reads TGCGCCAGCTCCGTGGGACTAGCGGGAGACGATACGCAGTATTTT. Amino acids: CASSVGLAGDDTQYF.

This chain connects TRBV4-1 to TRBJ2-5, with a weak D call TRBD1 (5 bases). Germline V lookup: CDR1 MGHRA, CDR2 YSYEKL. Trimming pared 0 bases from V and 5 bases from J, leaving 10 bases between. CDR3 length equals 14 residues. This CDR3 reads CASSQEGVLETQYF. The CDR3, as DNA: TGCGCCAGCAGCCAAGAAGGGGTCCTGGAGACCCAGTACTTC.

This chain uses TRBV15 with TRBJ2-7; possibly TRBD2 for D (6 bases). Trimming pared 0 bases from V and 1 base from J, leaving 13 bases between. Germline lookup yields CDR1 LNHNV and CDR2 YYDKDF (reference sequence). This CDR3 region has 16 residues. The CDR3 loop is CATSREGLPRSYEQYF. The CDR3 DNA follows: TGTGCCACCAGCAGAGAAGGACTACCCAGGTCCTACGAGCAGTACTTC.

The chain uses TRBV19 and TRBJ2-7; D perhaps matches TRBD1 (6 bases). V gave up 5 bases and J gave up 3 bases, with 11 bases separating them. CDR1 and CDR2 from the germline V gene are LNHDA and SQIVND (reference sequence). The CDR3 is made up of 13 amino acids. The DNA of the CDR3 is TGTGCCAGTAGTCGGACAGCCTTCTACGAGCAGTACTTC. Protein: CASSRTAFYEQYF.

The chain has TRBV11-2 and TRBJ2-7; TRBD2 matches at 9 bases. The CDR3 contains 17 residues. The junction had 11 bases not matched to a gene; V was cut back by 4 bases and J by 1 base. The germline CDR1 and CDR2 sequences are SGHAT and FQNNGV. CDR3 in DNA: TGTGCCAGCAGCTCTCCTGACTTAGCGGGAGTTTCCTACGAGCAGTACTTC. Amino acid sequence: CASSSPDLAGVSYEQYF.

This rearrangement joins TRBV27 to TRBJ2-5, with 10 nucleotides matching TRBD1. The J segment lost 5 bases and the V segment lost 7 bases, leaving 7 bases of the junction unmatched. The CDR3 spans 14 residues. Germline loops: CDR1 MNHEY, CDR2 SMNVEV (reference sequence). CDR3 in DNA: TGTGCCAGCAAACGACAGGGGGCGCTTGAGACCCAGTACTTC. This encodes CASKRQGALETQYF.

This sequence joins TRBV6-1 and TRBJ2-1; D is uncertain. This CDR3 has 14 residues. Trimming took 0 bases from V and 7 from J, leaving 10 bases between them. Germline values: CDR1 MNHNS, CDR2 SASEGT. CDR3 nucleotides: TGTGCCAGCAGTGAAGCTCGGGTTTCGAATGAGCAGTTCTTC. Amino acids: CASSEARVSNEQFF.

This rearrangement joins TRBV10-1 to TRBJ2-1; 12 bases are a match to TRBD2. V was clipped by 10 bases and J by 8 bases; unmatched bases: 21. This CDR3 is built from 18 residues. Germline CDR1 WNHNN, CDR2 SYGVQD (reference sequence). CDR3 residues: CANLAGGAGERECDEQFF. For the CDR3, the DNA is TGCGCCAACCTAGCGGGGGGGGCCGGCGAGCGGGAGTGCGATGAGCAGTTCTTC.

The chain recombines TRBV18 with TRBJ2-1, with 8 positions matching TRBD2. The length of the CDR3 is 14 residues. J gave up 8 bases and V 2 bases, and 5 bases lay outside the gene matches. The germline CDR1 and CDR2 sequences are KGHSH and LQKENI. The CDR3 DNA reads as TGTGCCAGCTCACCAAGGACTAGCAATGATGAGCAGTTCTTC. As protein: CASSPRTSNDEQFF. Full variable domain (rest looked up from reference TRBV18 and TRBJ2-1): NAGVMQNPRHLVRRRGQEARLRCSPMKGHSHVYWYRQLPEEGLKFMVYLQKENIIDESGMPKERFSAEFPKEGPSILRIQQVVRGDSAAYFCASSPRTSNDEQFFGPGTRLTVL.

The chain joins TRBV27 to TRBJ1-5; D is unresolved. The CDR3 is 9 amino acids. Germline assignment: CDR1 MNHEY and CDR2 SMNVEV (reference sequence). Trimming removed 8 bases from V and 7 bases from J, with 3 bases in between. CDR3 loop: CASGQPQHF. CDR3 sequence (DNA): TGTGCCAGCGGCCAGCCCCAGCATTTT.

The chain combines TRBV28 with TRBJ2-7, with D perhaps matching TRBD2 (7 bases). Per germline, CDR1 MDHEN and CDR2 SYDVKM. Trimming took off 2 bases at V and 2 bases at J, with 10 bases between the two ends. There are 14 residues in the CDR3. CDR3 in DNA: TGTGCCAGCAGTTTAGGGGGGGCCCCCTACGAGCAGTACTTC. It codes for CASSLGGAPYEQYF.